This T cell receptor (beta chain) was sequenced in a study of blood T cell repertoires in COVID-19 (dated by TCRdb to 2020 to 2021). In terms of the full investigation: Collaborator samples came from the United States, Italy and Spain and covered acute and convalescent phases of COVID-19. The material from the prospective study consisted of cDNA or gDNA derived from T cells, B-cell-depleted T cells, or PBMCs. Subjects who had been exposed to COVID-19, were actively infected with it, or had recovered from it provided the deeply sampled blood TCRbeta repertoires that made up the dataset. The repertoires were made available in a free public database intended to serve as a resource for research on the immune response to SARS-CoV-2. The samples were drawn from two sources: the first 160 participants of the ongoing ImmuneRACE study, and some 1,300 subjects contributed by 6 global collaborators. A de-identified subject ID, COVID-19 status, age in years and sex were almost always included in the sample metadata. Where available, HLA class I and class II types were obtained from metadata supplied by the sample provider rather than from assay-based typing. What the authors observed across the whole study: The quantity of clinical and demographic metadata differed by source and by participant and was supplied without curation.

From the germline V gene, CDR1 is SNHLY and CDR2 is FYNNEI. CDR3 length: 14 amino acids, cysteine to phenylalanine. Only the CDR3 DNA stays, 42 bases, in frame from base 1. V is cut by 9 bases and J by 0 bases, and the space between the germline ends is 13 bases. Each collaborating institution followed its own protocols to collect whole blood in K2EDTA tubes. For TCRbeta analysis, collaborator samples were shipped as frozen whole blood, as isolated PBMCs, or as DNA extracted from either sample type. This clone was seen only a few times. The antigen this receptor binds is unknown. The input lacks base qualities; no much larger clone sits a single base away. TCRbeta CDR3 regions were amplified from genomic DNA using the immunoSEQ Assay, a bias-controlled multiplex PCR. The authors' analysis ran thus. Within the assay, amplification of reference gene primers was used to estimate how many nucleated cells each sample contained. To quantify the absolute abundance of each unique TCRbeta CDR3 rearrangement, sequence reads were collapsed and filtered. For each sample, productive Simpson clonality was calculated as the square root of Simpson's diversity index over productive rearrangements. TCRdb's version of the immuneACCESS table is confined to in-frame rearrangements and falls short of the full clone set. An unresolved V gene accounts for under half of the shortfall where checked; the remainder is of unknown origin. V and J calls plus clone size are reproduced from that table; the DNA served to infer D and trimming. The sample table shows almost 95,000 clones, and 72% are seen once. The ten largest clones add up to under 30% of the sample.

The V gene is TRBV2 and the J gene is TRBJ2-3, with the D gene too uncertain to name. Sequenced material: peripheral blood. The TCR originated in a woman aged 60-70 years in a cohort sampled during active or convalescent COVID-19. The CDR3 has the sequence CARSPSASTDTQYF. The nucleotide sequence reads as follows: TGTGCCAGGAGCCCCTCTGCTAGCACAGATACGCAGTATTTT.